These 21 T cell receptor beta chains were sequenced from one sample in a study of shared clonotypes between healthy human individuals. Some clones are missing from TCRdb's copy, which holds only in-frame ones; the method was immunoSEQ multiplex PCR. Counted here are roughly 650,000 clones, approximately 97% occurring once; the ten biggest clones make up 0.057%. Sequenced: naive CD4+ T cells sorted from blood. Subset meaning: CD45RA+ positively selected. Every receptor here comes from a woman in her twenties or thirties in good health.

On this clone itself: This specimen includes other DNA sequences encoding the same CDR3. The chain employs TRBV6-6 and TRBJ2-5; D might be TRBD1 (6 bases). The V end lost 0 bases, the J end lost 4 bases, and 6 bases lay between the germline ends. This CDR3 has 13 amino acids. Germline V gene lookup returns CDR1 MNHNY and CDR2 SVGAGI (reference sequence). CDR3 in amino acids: CASSYSGGETQYF. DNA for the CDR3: TGTGCCAGCAGTTACTCAGGGGGAGAGACCCAGTACTTC.

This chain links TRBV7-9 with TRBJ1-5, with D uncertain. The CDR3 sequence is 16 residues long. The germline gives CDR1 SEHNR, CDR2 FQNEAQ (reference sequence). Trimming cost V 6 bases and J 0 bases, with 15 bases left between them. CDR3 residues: CASSSTLWSSNQPQHF. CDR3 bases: TGTGCCAGCAGTTCCACGCTGTGGTCTAGCAATCAGCCCCAGCATTTT.

The CDR3 region has the DNA TGTGCCAGCAGATCTTTTAGGGGAGGCTATCAAGAGACCCAGTACTTC. Translating gives CASRSFRGGYQETQYF. The chain is built from TRBV5-4 and TRBJ2-5; the D gene is possibly TRBD2 (6 bases). CDR3 size: 16 residues. Trimming cost V 5 bases and J 2 bases, with 19 bases left between them. Germline V gene lookup returns CDR1 SGHNT and CDR2 YYREEE (reference sequence).

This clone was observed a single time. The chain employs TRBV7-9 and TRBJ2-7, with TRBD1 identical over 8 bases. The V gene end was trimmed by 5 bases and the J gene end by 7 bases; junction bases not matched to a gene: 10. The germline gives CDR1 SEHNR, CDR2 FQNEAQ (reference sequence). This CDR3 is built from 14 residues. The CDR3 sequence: CASSHGTGPGEQYF. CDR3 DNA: TGTGCCAGCAGCCATGGGACAGGCCCGGGGGAGCAGTACTTC. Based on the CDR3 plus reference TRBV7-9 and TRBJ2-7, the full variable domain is DTGVSQNPRHKITKRGQNVTFRCDPISEHNRLYWYRQTLGQGPEFLTYFQNEAQLEKSRLLSDRFSAERPKGSFSTLEIQRTEQGDSAMYLCASSHGTGPGEQYFGPGTRLTVT.

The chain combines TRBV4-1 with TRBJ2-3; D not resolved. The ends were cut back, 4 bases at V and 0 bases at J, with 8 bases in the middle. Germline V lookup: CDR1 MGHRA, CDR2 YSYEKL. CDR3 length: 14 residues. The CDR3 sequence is CASSPEKSTDTQYF. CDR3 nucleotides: TGCGCCAGCAGCCCGGAGAAAAGCACAGATACGCAGTATTTT.

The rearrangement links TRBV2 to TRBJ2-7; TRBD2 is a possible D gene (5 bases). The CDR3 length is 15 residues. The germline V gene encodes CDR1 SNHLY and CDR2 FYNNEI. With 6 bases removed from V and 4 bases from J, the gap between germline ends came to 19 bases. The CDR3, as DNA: TGTGCCAGCAGCCCTGACGGGGAGTTGGTGTACGAGCAGTACTTC. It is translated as CASSPDGELVYEQYF.

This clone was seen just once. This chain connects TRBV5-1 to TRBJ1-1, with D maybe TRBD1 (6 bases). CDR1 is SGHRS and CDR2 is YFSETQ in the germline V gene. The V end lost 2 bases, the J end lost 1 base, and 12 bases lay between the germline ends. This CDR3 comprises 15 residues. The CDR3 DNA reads TGCGCCAGCAGCTTAGGGGGGACGGGGAACACTGAAGCTTTCTTT. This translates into CASSLGGTGNTEAFF.

CDR3 amino acids: CASTETGFLSPLHF. The CDR3 nucleotides are TGTGCCAGCACCGAAACAGGGTTCTTGTCACCCCTCCACTTT. The chain links TRBV28 to TRBJ1-6; tentative D call: TRBD1 (6 bases). The CDR3 runs 14 residues. CDR1 MDHEN and CDR2 SYDVKM come from the germline V gene. Between the trimmed V and J ends, which lost 7 bases and 10 bases, there was a span of 17 bases.

As DNA, the CDR3 is TGTGCCAGCACCTCTCCGATAACAGGGGACAACTTTAATGAAAAACTGTTTTTT. Amino acid sequence: CASTSPITGDNFNEKLFF. The J gene is TRBJ1-4, the V gene TRBV28; 7 bases line up with TRBD1. The CDR3 covers 18 residues. The germline V gene has CDR1 MDHEN and CDR2 SYDVKM. Trimming took 7 bases from V and 4 from J; bases not matched to a gene: 18.

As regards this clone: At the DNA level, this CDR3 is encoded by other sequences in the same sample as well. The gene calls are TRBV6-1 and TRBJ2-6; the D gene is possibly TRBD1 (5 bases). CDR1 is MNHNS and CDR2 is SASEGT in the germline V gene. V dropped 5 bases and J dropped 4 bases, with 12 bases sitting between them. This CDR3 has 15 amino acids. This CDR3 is CASSITGAGANVLTF. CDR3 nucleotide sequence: TGTGCCAGCAGTATAACAGGAGCGGGGGCCAACGTCCTGACTTTC.

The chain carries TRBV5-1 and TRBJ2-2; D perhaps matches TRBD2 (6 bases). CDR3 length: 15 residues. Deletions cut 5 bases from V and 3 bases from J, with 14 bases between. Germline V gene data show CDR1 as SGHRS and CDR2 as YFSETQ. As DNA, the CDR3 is TGCGCCAGCAGGAGTGGGACTGCAGACACCGGGGAGCTGTTTTTT. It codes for CASRSGTADTGELFF.

CDR3 amino acids: CASSPSRSRTSAYEQYF. CDR3 DNA sequence: TGTGCCAGCAGCCCCTCTCGGAGCAGGACTAGCGCGTACGAGCAGTACTTC. The chain has TRBV7-9 and TRBJ2-7; TRBD2 matches 9 bases. The CDR3 loop spans 17 amino acids. Germline CDR1 and CDR2: SEHNR and FQNEAQ (reference sequence). The V gene end was trimmed by 5 bases and the J gene end by 4 bases; junction bases not matched to a gene: 15. Looking up the rest from reference TRBV7-9 and TRBJ2-7 gives the full variable domain: DTGVSQNPRHKITKRGQNVTFRCDPISEHNRLYWYRQTLGQGPEFLTYFQNEAQLEKSRLLSDRFSAERPKGSFSTLEIQRTEQGDSAMYLCASSPSRSRTSAYEQYFGPGTRLTVT.

The CDR3 is CASSLGQEIYEQYF. In nucleotides, the CDR3 is TGCGCCAGCAGCTTGGGACAGGAAATCTACGAGCAGTACTTC. V usage is TRBV5-1 and J usage is TRBJ2-7; D possibly corresponds to TRBD1 (6 bases). Germline V gene sequence: CDR1 SGHRS, CDR2 YFSETQ. The V and J ends lost 0 bases and 3 bases respectively, with 10 bases between them. The CDR3 consists of 14 residues.

CDR3 residues: CASSLVAAASEKLFF. CDR3 bases: TGCGCCAGCAGCTTGGTGGCAGCCGCGTCCGAAAAACTGTTTTTT. The chain has TRBV5-1 and TRBJ1-4; no clear D gene. Germline loops: CDR1 SGHRS, CDR2 YFSETQ. Between the trimmed V and J ends, which lost 0 bases and 8 bases, there was a span of 14 bases. The CDR3 is made up of 15 amino acids.

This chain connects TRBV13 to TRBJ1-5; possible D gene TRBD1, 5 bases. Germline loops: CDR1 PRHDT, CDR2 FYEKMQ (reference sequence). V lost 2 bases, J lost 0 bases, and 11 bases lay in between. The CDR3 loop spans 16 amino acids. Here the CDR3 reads CASSLRRAVSNQPQHF. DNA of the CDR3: TGTGCCAGCAGCTTACGCAGGGCTGTTAGCAATCAGCCCCAGCATTTT.

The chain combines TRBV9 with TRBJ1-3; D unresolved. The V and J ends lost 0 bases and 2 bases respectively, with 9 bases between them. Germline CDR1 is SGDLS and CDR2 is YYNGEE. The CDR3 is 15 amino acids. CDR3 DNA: TGTGCCAGCAGCGTAGGAACAGACCCTGGAAACACCATATATTTT. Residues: CASSVGTDPGNTIYF.

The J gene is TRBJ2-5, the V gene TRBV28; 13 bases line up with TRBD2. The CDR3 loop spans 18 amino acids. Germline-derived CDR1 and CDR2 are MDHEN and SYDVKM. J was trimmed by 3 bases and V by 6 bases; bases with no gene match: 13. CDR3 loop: CASSVLVGLAGIEETQYF. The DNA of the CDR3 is TGTGCCAGCAGCGTACTCGTGGGACTAGCGGGAATTGAAGAGACCCAGTACTTC.

The CDR3 loop reads CASSLDRVSGANVLTF. DNA of the CDR3: TGCGCCAGCAGCTTGGACAGGGTCTCTGGGGCCAACGTCCTGACTTTC. This sequence joins TRBV5-1 and TRBJ2-6, with D possibly being TRBD1 (6 bases). CDR3 length: 16 residues. Trimming removed 0 bases at V and 0 bases at J, with 7 bases between. The germline V gene encodes CDR1 SGHRS and CDR2 YFSETQ. Supplemented by reference TRBV5-1 and TRBJ2-6, the full variable domain reads KAGVTQTPRYLIKTRGQQVTLSCSPISGHRSVSWYQQTPGQGLQFLFEYFSETQRNKGNFPGRFSGRQFSNSRSEMNVSTLELGDSALYLCASSLDRVSGANVLTFGAGSRLTVL.

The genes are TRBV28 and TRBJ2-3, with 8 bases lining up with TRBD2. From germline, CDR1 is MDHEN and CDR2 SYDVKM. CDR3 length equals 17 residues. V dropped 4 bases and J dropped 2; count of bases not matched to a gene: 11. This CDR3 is CASSSPTIAGYTDTQYF. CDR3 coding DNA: TGTGCCAGCAGTTCGCCAACGATAGCGGGATACACAGATACGCAGTATTTT. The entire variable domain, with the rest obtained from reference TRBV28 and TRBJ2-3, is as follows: DVKVTQSSRYLVKRTGEKVFLECVQDMDHENMFWYRQDPGLGLRLIYFSYDVKMKEKGDIPEGYSVSREKKERFSLILESASTNQTSMYLCASSSPTIAGYTDTQYFGPGTRLTVL.

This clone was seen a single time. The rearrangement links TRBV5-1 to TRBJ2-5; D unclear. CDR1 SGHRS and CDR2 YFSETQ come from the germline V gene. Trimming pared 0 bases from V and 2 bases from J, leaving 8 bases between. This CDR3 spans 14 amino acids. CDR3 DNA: TGCGCCAGCAGCTTGGGTATGGATCAAGAGACCCAGTACTTC. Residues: CASSLGMDQETQYF.

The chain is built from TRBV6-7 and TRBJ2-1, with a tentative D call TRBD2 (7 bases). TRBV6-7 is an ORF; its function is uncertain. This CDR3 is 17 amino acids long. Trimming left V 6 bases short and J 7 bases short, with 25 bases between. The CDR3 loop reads CASSYPPTGRGGNEQFF. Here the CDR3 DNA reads TGTGCCAGCAGCTACCCCCCTACGGGAAGGGGGGGTAATGAGCAGTTCTTC.